This T cell receptor (beta chain) was recovered during a study of blood T cells in healthy people across ages (dated by TCRdb to between 2015 and 2017). Looking at the study overall: Template switching captured roughly one uniquely barcoded TCR beta cDNA molecule per two T cells in model experiments. The donors were divided into four age groups: young (average approximately 17 years), middle-aged (roughly 42), aged (roughly 66) and long-lived (around 87). Using deep sequencing normalized with unique cDNA molecular identifiers, the study measured how TCR beta repertoire diversity changes with age. Two additional independent replicas of 1 million unique cDNA reads from the same blood draw were analyzed for two donors (one aged 18 to 30 and one aged 80 or older).

This clonotype was picked up one time. Its antigen specificity is not known. No quality values exist for individual bases; no much larger clone is one base distant. Results the study describes overall, beyond this receptor: Observed TCR beta diversity per million T cells fell roughly linearly with age, and a significant reduction was already apparent by age roughly 40. A strong correlation was found between observed TCR beta diversity and the percentage of naive T cells measured by flow cytometry. Estimates of total diversity based on one million sequenced T cells were regarded as lower bounds and as underestimates. Compared with the aged group, the long-lived group had more naive CD4+ T cells, fewer expanded clones and increased TCR diversity, suggesting age selection. The CMV infection status of donors was not known, potentially confounding age-related changes in expanded clonotypes. Conclusive comparison of naive and antigen-experienced compartments was prevented by the profiling of bulk unsorted PBMCs.

Relative to germline, V is missing 5 bases and J is missing 4 bases, with 12 bases of the junction outside any gene match. As encoded in the germline V gene (reference sequence), CDR1 is DFQATT while CDR2 is SNEGSKA. The CDR3 goes from the cysteine to the phenylalanine over 15 residues. Only the CDR3 portion is preserved as DNA: 45 bases, with reading frame beginning at the first base. Libraries were made using 5' RACE. TCRdb records Illumina HiSeq 2500 as the sequencer. A second PCR of roughly 7 to 11 cycles was performed with a sample-barcoded 5' primer and a J-beta primer mix. Each TCR beta cDNA molecule received a unique molecular identifier from a template-switch 5' adaptor carrying 12 random nucleotides. At least 2.5 million CDR3-containing paired-end reads were obtained from each sample. First-strand cDNA synthesis was performed from all RNA using the Mint cDNA synthesis kit, with priming by a TRBC-specific oligonucleotide. Following uracil-DNA glycosylase treatment, a first 18-cycle PCR with universal primers M1SS and BC2_uni_R was performed on all cDNA. The original pipeline was this. For normalization, 1 million high-quality reads were randomly selected from each sample, with every read carrying a distinct molecular identifier. Instead of being binned into consensus sequences, reads that shared molecular identifiers were thrown out. CDR3 identification, clonotype clustering and error correction used MiTCR with a Q25 quality threshold and the strictest error-elimination algorithm. Lower-bound total TCR beta diversity was estimated with a nonparametric unseen species model using Euler transformation. In TCRdb, the public reads were trimmed at Q25 with fastp and aligned with MiXCR, with productive beta chains retained. For every CDR3 protein sequence, its rows merge into one entry that carries the most common genes and DNA. TCRdb, rather than the study authors, made the V and J calls. Recorded for this sample are more than 450,000 distinct CDR3 sequences; 27% of them occurred a single time. The ten largest clonotypes hold under 4.5% of the sample.

The donors were roughly 38 Caucasian individuals from Russia, aged roughly 6 to 100 years, who were systemically healthy. Roughly 9 milliliters of peripheral blood were drawn from each donor into EDTA-treated Vacutainer tubes. Ficoll-Paque density-gradient centrifugation was used to isolate PBMCs, with at least 6 million obtained per sample. Trizol reagent was used to extract total RNA from PBMCs, with at least 5.5 micrograms per sample. The percentages of naive CD45RAhigh/CD27high T cells were determined by flow cytometry on a PBMC aliquot from every donor. These data also featured in a second study, about T cells of mothers and their children. As the second study states: The donors were nine systemically healthy Caucasian individuals, made up of three mothers and their six children. cDNA synthesis consumed the entire amount of extracted RNA, loaded at around 1.5 ug RNA in each 15 ul reaction. In the second PCR, sample barcodes and 2-4 random nucleotides were introduced via the M1S primer. Over 8 million TCR beta CDR3 reads were obtained for each mother, and around 2.7 million reads were obtained for each child. Thymic selection shapes the output of TCR recombination in a similar way in related and unrelated pairs, and inherited differences have a minor effect. Normalized repertoire overlap was always slightly but never significantly higher in related than unrelated mother-child pairs. With a sensitivity of about 100 clones per million clonotypes, no persistent microchimeric T cell clones were detected. In the study, deep NGS was used to compare the TCR beta repertoires of mothers and children, and features distinguishing related mother-child pairs from unrelated individuals were sought. The mean age was roughly 44 +/- 4 years for the mothers and approximately 11 +/- 4 years for the children. After adapter ligation with NEBNext reagents, the libraries were sequenced on Illumina HiSeq 2000 with 100+100 nt paired-end reads. To prevent cross-contamination, the mother and child libraries were prepared a month apart and were sequenced in separate runs. Between roughly 500,000 and 2,000,000 distinct TCR beta clonotypes were identified per donor. Naive TCR beta clonotypes were estimated from low-frequency clonotypes matched to each donor's FACS-determined naive share, without sorting.

This receptor was obtained from a boy between 2 and 15 years old in good health. The sequencing sample was made of blood. This sequence uses TRBV20-1 and TRBJ2-3; the junction holds 7 bases that match TRBD1. The CDR3 corresponds to CSAEQGPRVPDTQYF. The nucleotide sequence is given as TGCAGTGCTGAACAGGGGCCGAGGGTCCCAGATACGCAGTATTTT.